A selection of T cell receptor beta chains follows, all from one sample in a study of shared clonotypes between healthy human individuals. Profiled with immunoSEQ multiplex PCR; TCRdb holds only in-frame clones, not every one. The data contain approximately 98,000 clones, more than 65% of them seen just once; the ten biggest clones take up approximately 25%. What was sequenced was memory CD8+ T cells sorted from blood. Receptors originate from a woman aged 25 to 39 in good health. Both conserved end residues are part of each CDR3. D genes are given only for firm matches. Clone size, where shown, is once, few, many, or a class for clones that have expanded.

d_call	v_call	j_call	clone_size	cdr3_length	cdr3_nt	cdr3_aa
TRBD1	TRBV15	TRBJ2-3	.	16	TGTGCCACCAGCAGAGGAACAGGGGGCGGCACAGATACGCAGTATTTT	CATSRGTGGGTDTQYF
.	TRBV5-1	TRBJ2-1	once	17	TGCGCCAGCAGCCCGACAGGTTGGATTACCTCCTACAATGAGCAGTTCTTC	CASSPTGWITSYNEQFF
.	TRBV7-6	TRBJ2-5	.	13	TGTGCCAGCAGCTCTCGGGGCTGGGAGACCCAGTACTTC	CASSSRGWETQYF
.	TRBV7-9	TRBJ2-1	.	15	TGTGCCAGCAGCTTAGTGCTGTCAGGGGGAGGTGAGCAGTTCTTC	CASSLVLSGGGEQFF
TRBD1	TRBV6-5	TRBJ2-7	.	16	TGTGCCAGCAGTTACGGGTTGGGGCAGGGGGCGAACGAGCAGTACTTC	CASSYGLGQGANEQYF
TRBD2	TRBV29-1	TRBJ2-1	.	13	TGCAGCGAGACTAGCGGTAGGGGTGATGAGCAGTTCTTC	CSETSGRGDEQFF
.	TRBV6-1	TRBJ2-2	many	14	TGTGCCAGTACCGGTGCAGGGGAGGGCGGGGAGCTGTTTTTT	CASTGAGEGGELFF
.	TRBV6-1	TRBJ2-7	many	14	TGTGCCAGCAGAAGCAGGGGGGTTGCCTACGAGCAGTACTTC	CASRSRGVAYEQYF
.	TRBV7-9	TRBJ2-7	once	12	TGTGCCAGCAACTCACACTACACGAAGCAGTACTTC	CASNSHYTKQYF
TRBD1	TRBV6-6	TRBJ2-3	.	16	TGTGCCAGCAGTACACGGACAGGGGAGGAGGGAGATACGCAGTATTTT	CASSTRTGEEGDTQYF
.	TRBV5-6	TRBJ2-5	.	15	TGTGCCAGCAGCTCGGGCGGGGTGTACCAAGAGACCCAGTACTTC	CASSSGGVYQETQYF
TRBD1	TRBV27	TRBJ2-7	.	16	TGTGCCAGCAGTTTGTCGGGACAGGTTATTTTCTACGAGCAGTACTTC	CASSLSGQVIFYEQYF
TRBD2	TRBV27	TRBJ2-3	.	17	TGTGCCAGCAGTTCCAGACTAGCGGGGGACAACACAGATACGCAGTATTTT	CASSSRLAGDNTDTQYF
.	TRBV2	TRBJ2-2	few	14	TGTGCCAGCAGTGAAGCAAGCTTGATCGGGGAGCTGTTTTTT	CASSEASLIGELFF
.	TRBV27	TRBJ2-7	.	15	TGTGCCAGCAGTTTAATAAGGTCGGGAGTCTACGAGCAGTACTTC	CASSLIRSGVYEQYF
TRBD2	TRBV15	TRBJ2-7	.	16	TGTGCCACCAGCAGAGATGTTTGGCGGGAGGACTACGAGCAGTACTTC	CATSRDVWREDYEQYF
.	TRBV18	TRBJ2-7	.	13	TGTGCCAGCTCACGGGACCACTACTACGAGCAGTACTTC	CASSRDHYYEQYF
.	TRBV7-9	TRBJ2-7	few	12	TGTGCCAGCAGCTTATCAGTTAACGAGCAGTACTTC	CASSLSVNEQYF
.	TRBV6-1	TRBJ2-7	.	13	TGTGCCAGCAGTGACCCACCGAATTACGAGCAGTACTTC	CASSDPPNYEQYF
TRBD1	TRBV2	TRBJ1-5	.	16	TGTGCCAGCAGTGACACGACAGGGGGGAGCAATCAGCCCCAGCATTTT	CASSDTTGGSNQPQHF
.	TRBV27	TRBJ2-7	.	13	TGTGCCAGCCGCCCAGGTACTGGGTACGAGCAGTACTTC	CASRPGTGYEQYF
.	TRBV25-1	TRBJ1-4	.	16	TGTGCCAGCAGTGAAAACATATGGGGCAGGAATGAAAAACTGTTTTTT	CASSENIWGRNEKLFF
.	TRBV28	TRBJ2-5	few	13	TGTGCCAGCAGTTTAAAGGGAGGAGAGACCCAGTACTTC	CASSLKGGETQYF
.	TRBV4-1	TRBJ1-1	.	13	TGCGCCAGCAGCCTTCAAGAGAACACTGAAGCTTTCTTT	CASSLQENTEAFF
.	TRBV28	TRBJ1-2	.	15	TGTGCCAGCAGTTCCCTAGGCCAGGGAGTCTATGGCTACACCTTC	CASSSLGQGVYGYTF
.	TRBV27	TRBJ2-7	.	15	TGTGCCAGCAGTTTACCCGGGAGACTCGCCTACGAGCAGTACTTC	CASSLPGRLAYEQYF
.	TRBV28	TRBJ2-7	.	14	TGTGCCAGCAGCCGTAGCGGAAGCTCCTACGAGCAGTACTTC	CASSRSGSSYEQYF
.	TRBV28	TRBJ2-5	.	13	TGTGCCAGCAGTGCCCCGACGGAAGAGACCCAGTACTTC	CASSAPTEETQYF
.	TRBV6-1	TRBJ2-6	.	16	TGTGCCAGCAGTGAATCGAGGGCCTTTGGGGCCAACGTCCTGACTTTC	CASSESRAFGANVLTF
.	TRBV5-1	TRBJ2-7	.	15	TGCGCCAGCAGCCCGGGGGCAGGGAACGGCTACGAGCAGTACTTC	CASSPGAGNGYEQYF
.	TRBV12-2	TRBJ2-7	.	14	TGTGCAAGTCGCTCCTTAGACCGACGTCCCGAGCAGTACTTC	CASRSLDRRPEQYF
.	TRBV11-2	TRBJ2-3	.	17	TGTGCCAGCAGCTTACCATGGGGCGGGCATGCTGCAGATACGCAGTATTTT	CASSLPWGGHAADTQYF
.	TRBV6-5	TRBJ2-1	.	15	TGTGCCAGCAGTTACTCAGGCGGGACCTACAATGAGCAGTTCTTC	CASSYSGGTYNEQFF
.	TRBV15	TRBJ2-5	once	14	TGTGCCACCAGCAGAGATTGGGCAGAAGAGACCCAGTACTTC	CATSRDWAEETQYF
.	TRBV5-4	TRBJ2-3	.	17	TGTGCCAGCAGCTTAGAATGGGCAGGGGGGAGCACAGATACGCAGTATTTT	CASSLEWAGGSTDTQYF
TRBD2	TRBV27	TRBJ2-1	.	19	TGTGCCAGCAGTTTTCTCAGCGGACTAGCGGGAGGGCCCTACAATGAGCAGTTCTTC	CASSFLSGLAGGPYNEQFF
.	TRBV5-6	TRBJ1-1	.	15	TGTGCCAGCAGCTTCGTAAGGCTGATCAACACTGAAGCTTTCTTT	CASSFVRLINTEAFF
.	TRBV28	TRBJ2-5	.	13	TGTGCCAGCAGTTTTTGGGGCCAAGAGACCCAGTACTTC	CASSFWGQETQYF
.	TRBV9	TRBJ2-3	.	14	TGTGCCAGCAGCTTAGGGGGAGGTACAGATACGCAGTATTTT	CASSLGGGTDTQYF
.	TRBV5-6	TRBJ2-2	.	16	TGTGCCAGCAGCTTGCGTCCTGGGGAAACCACCGGGGAGCTGTTTTTT	CASSLRPGETTGELFF
.	TRBV9	TRBJ2-1	.	16	TGTGCCAGCAGCGCCTCTCAGGGCGGCTCCTACAATGAGCAGTTCTTC	CASSASQGGSYNEQFF
.	TRBV6-1	TRBJ1-5	once	16	TGTGCCAGCAGTGAAGCGCTTCCCAGGGAGTATCAGCCCCAGCATTTT	CASSEALPREYQPQHF
TRBD1	TRBV28	TRBJ2-7	.	15	TGTGCCAGCAGTCCACCCGGGACAGGGGCCCACGAGCAGTACTTC	CASSPPGTGAHEQYF
.	TRBV7-8	TRBJ1-2	.	12	TGTGCCAGCAGCGGGCGGGACTATGGCTACACCTTC	CASSGRDYGYTF
.	TRBV6-6	TRBJ2-4	once	15	TGTGCCAGCAGTGCCAGTAGGTTAGCCAAAAACATTCAGTACTTC	CASSASRLAKNIQYF
.	TRBV6-5	TRBJ2-7	.	15	TGTGCCAGCAGTTACTACCGAAAGGGGATCGACGAGCAGTACTTC	CASSYYRKGIDEQYF
.	TRBV18	TRBJ1-2	few	13	TGTGCCAGCTTGAAAGAAGCTAACTATGGCTACACCTTC	CASLKEANYGYTF
.	TRBV7-8	TRBJ2-7	.	16	TGTGCCAGCAGCCCCTGGTGGGCGGACAGACCCTACGAGCAGTACTTC	CASSPWWADRPYEQYF
TRBD1	TRBV5-6	TRBJ1-5	.	13	TGTGCCAGCAGCTTACAGGGGGTTCAGCCCCAGCATTTT	CASSLQGVQPQHF
.	TRBV7-8	TRBJ1-4	once	15	TGTGCCAGCAGCTTAGTAATAGGCGCAGGGGAAAAACTGTTTTTT	CASSLVIGAGEKLFF
TRBD2	TRBV6-4	TRBJ2-3	medium-sized	14	TGTGCCAGCAGTCTAGCGGGAGGGGCAGATACGCAGTATTTT	CASSLAGGADTQYF
.	TRBV5-1	TRBJ2-7	.	14	TGCGCCAGCAGCCAGCTTCACAAATCCTACGAGCAGTACTTC	CASSQLHKSYEQYF
TRBD2	TRBV10-2	TRBJ2-3	few	15	TGCGCCAGCAGGGAGAGCGGGAGTCCAGCAGATACGCAGTATTTT	CASRESGSPADTQYF
.	TRBV29-1	TRBJ2-7	once	15	TGCAGCGTTGATGATGAGGACAGCTCGGCGGGGGAGCAGTACTTC	CSVDDEDSSAGEQYF
.	TRBV4-1	TRBJ1-2	.	15	TGCGCCAGCAGCCAAGATATAAGGGGGGCCTATGGCTACACCTTC	CASSQDIRGAYGYTF
.	TRBV29-1	TRBJ2-1	few	13	TGCAGCGTCGAGGAGGACCCGGGCAATGAGCAGTTCTTC	CSVEEDPGNEQFF
.	TRBV7-9	TRBJ2-7	.	15	TGTGCCAGCAGCCCAAGAGGGACGGCAGCCTACGAGCAGTACTTC	CASSPRGTAAYEQYF
TRBD1	TRBV7-9	TRBJ2-2	.	18	TGTGCCAGCAGCGAACGGGGACAGGGACGGGGTGGCCCCGGGGAGCTGTTTTTT	CASSERGQGRGGPGELFF
.	TRBV10-2	TRBJ2-7	.	14	TGCGCCAGCAGACCTGGGCCTCGAGAGAACGAGCAGTACTTC	CASRPGPRENEQYF